Below, 32 T cell receptor beta chains from the same sample are listed, as sequenced in a study of blood T cell repertoires in COVID-19. Measured with immunoSEQ multiplex PCR; TCRdb has only the in-frame clones, and not every one. The profile covers more than 200,000 clones, with more than 75% appearing a single time and about 7% taken by the ten largest. The sample taken for sequencing was PBMCs or T cells enriched from blood (not recorded which). These receptors were obtained from a woman aged 40 to 50 with acute COVID-19.

This clone was detected ten times or more. The V gene is TRBV28, the J gene TRBJ2-7; 8 bases align to TRBD1. After removal of 5 bases from V and 6 bases from J, the junction contained 9 bases not matched to a gene. The CDR3 extends over 14 amino acids. Germline V gene lookup returns CDR1 MDHEN and CDR2 SYDVKM. Here the CDR3 reads CASSTDRGTGEQYF. CDR3 nucleotides: TGTGCCAGCAGTACCGACAGGGGTACTGGCGAGCAGTACTTC.

V and J are TRBV3-1 (or the pseudogene TRBV3-2) and TRBJ1-2, with D possibly TRBD1 on 5 matching bases. In germline, CDR1 is LGHDT, CDR2 YNNKEL (reference sequence). Trimming removed 3 bases from V and 4 bases from J, with 9 bases in between. The CDR3 covers 13 residues. The CDR3 DNA is TGTGCCAGCAGCCAGGGGGGTGGCTATGGCTACACCTTC. The encoded protein is CASSQGGGYGYTF.

The rearrangement links TRBV5-1 to TRBJ1-1, with D unresolved. CDR1 SGHRS and CDR2 YFSETQ come from the germline V gene. This CDR3 contains 16 residues. Trimming removed 2 bases from V and 10 bases from J, with 24 bases in between. In nucleotides, the CDR3 is TGCGCCAGCAGCTTCCAAACACCAAGCGTGAATGAAGGAGCTTTCTTT. Its translation is CASSFQTPSVNEGAFF. Full variable domain (rest looked up from reference TRBV5-1 and TRBJ1-1): KAGVTQTPRYLIKTRGQQVTLSCSPISGHRSVSWYQQTPGQGLQFLFEYFSETQRNKGNFPGRFSGRQFSNSRSEMNVSTLELGDSALYLCASSFQTPSVNEGAFFGQGTRLTVV.

This chain uses TRBV24-1 with TRBJ2-3; perhaps TRBD2 as D (5 bases). Trimming left V 9 bases short and J 4 bases short, with 16 bases between. The CDR3 contains 14 residues. Germline V gene sequence: CDR1 KGHDR, CDR2 SFDVKD. CDR3 sequence reads: CATSVASSADTQYF. The CDR3 DNA reads as TGTGCCACCTCCGTGGCTAGTAGCGCAGATACGCAGTATTTT.

The chain couples TRBV5-1 to TRBJ2-7; 7 bases align to TRBD2. This CDR3 has 13 amino acids. Germline values: CDR1 SGHRS, CDR2 YFSETQ. After removal of 4 bases from V and 2 bases from J, the junction contained 3 bases not matched to a gene. CDR3 sequence: CASSDREAYEQYF. DNA of the CDR3: TGCGCCAGCAGCGACCGGGAGGCCTACGAGCAGTACTTC. Full variable domain (remainder filled in from reference TRBV5-1 and TRBJ2-7): KAGVTQTPRYLIKTRGQQVTLSCSPISGHRSVSWYQQTPGQGLQFLFEYFSETQRNKGNFPGRFSGRQFSNSRSEMNVSTLELGDSALYLCASSDREAYEQYFGPGTRLTVT.

This clone was seen just once. The chain uses TRBV15 and TRBJ2-1, with D possibly being TRBD1 (8 bases). The germline gives CDR1 LNHNV, CDR2 YYDKDF (reference sequence). V was trimmed by 0 bases and J by 4 bases, leaving 13 bases between them. This CDR3 contains 16 residues. CDR3 nucleotide sequence: TGTGCCACCAGCAGAGAGACAGGGGACTATTACAATGAGCAGTTCTTC. This codes for CATSRETGDYYNEQFF.

This clone is a singleton in its sample. This chain joins TRBV29-1 and TRBJ2-1, with D unclear. The germline V and J ends were trimmed by 3 bases and 5 bases, with 8 bases remaining between them. Germline V lookup: CDR1 SQVTM, CDR2 ANQGSEA. This CDR3 comprises 12 residues. The CDR3 protein is CSVEATNNEQFF. DNA of the CDR3: TGCAGCGTTGAGGCAACCAACAATGAGCAGTTCTTC.

The rearrangement links TRBV12-3 or TRBV12-4 to TRBJ1-3; D perhaps matches TRBD1 (6 bases). V shed 5 bases and J shed 4 bases, with 9 bases lying between them. The CDR3 consists of 13 residues. CDR3 amino acids: CASSPDRGNTIYF. The CDR3 DNA sequence: TGTGCCAGCAGTCCCGACAGGGGAAACACCATATATTTT.

The chain recombines TRBV18 with TRBJ1-5; a possible D gene is TRBD1 (5 bases). The germline V gene has CDR1 KGHSH and CDR2 LQKENI. V lost 2 bases and J 7 bases, leaving 12 bases between the germline ends. The CDR3 sequence is 14 residues long. CDR3 amino acids: CASSPGQGDQPQHF. CDR3 nucleotides: TGTGCCAGCTCACCAGGGCAGGGCGACCAGCCCCAGCATTTT.

This clone has more than one count but fewer than ten. The chain links TRBV9 to TRBJ2-1; the match to TRBD1 covers 9 bases. Germline CDR1 and CDR2: SGDLS and YYNGEE. The V gene end was trimmed by 4 bases and the J gene end by 4 bases; junction bases not matched to a gene: 6. There are 15 residues in the CDR3. The CDR3 loop reads CASSPPGTGYNEQFF. CDR3 coding DNA: TGTGCCAGCAGCCCACCCGGGACAGGGTACAATGAGCAGTTCTTC. The whole variable domain, filled in from reference TRBV9 and TRBJ2-1, reads DSGVTQTPKHLITATGQRVTLRCSPRSGDLSVYWYQQSLDQGLQFLIQYYNGEERAKGNILERFSAQQFPDLHSELNLSSLELGDSALYFCASSPPGTGYNEQFFGPGTRLTVL.

In its sample, this clone was seen once. CDR3 in DNA: TGTGCCAGCATGGACAGGGTTAGAGGATCACCCCTCCACTTT. It specifies CASMDRVRGSPLHF. The rearrangement joins TRBV6-5 to TRBJ1-6; 8 nucleotides agree with TRBD1. V trimming: 7 bases; J trimming: 10 bases; junction bases outside the gene matches: 9. The length of the CDR3 is 14 residues. CDR1 MNHEY and CDR2 SVGAGI come from the germline V gene.

This chain uses TRBV18 with TRBJ2-3; 10 bases agree with TRBD1. CDR1 is KGHSH, CDR2 LQKENI, per germline. The CDR3 length is 15 residues. The J segment lost 5 bases and the V segment lost 6 bases, leaving 8 bases of the junction unmatched. The CDR3: CASSTGTGAIDTQYF. In DNA, the CDR3 is TGTGCCAGCTCGACCGGGACAGGGGCTATAGATACGCAGTATTTT.

Only a few counts were recorded for this clone. The chain links TRBV11-2 to TRBJ1-6, with a tentative D call TRBD1 (5 bases). V was pared by 3 bases and J by 0 bases, with 9 bases between. CDR3 length equals 16 residues. Per germline, CDR1 SGHAT and CDR2 FQNNGV. The CDR3 DNA sequence: TGTGCCAGCAGCTTGAGACAGAGCTCCTATAATTCACCCCTCCACTTT. Translating it yields CASSLRQSSYNSPLHF. Looking up the rest from reference TRBV11-2 and TRBJ1-6 gives the full variable domain: EAGVAQSPRYKIIEKRQSVAFWCNPISGHATLYWYQQILGQGPKLLIQFQNNGVVDDSQLPKDRFSAERLKGVDSTLKIQPAKLEDSAVYLCASSLRQSSYNSPLHFGNGTRLTVT.

The rearrangement uses TRBV27 and TRBJ2-1; perhaps TRBD2 as D (6 bases). The CDR3 contains 16 residues. V lost 4 bases, J lost 0 bases, and 13 bases lay in between. Germline CDR1 MNHEY, CDR2 SMNVEV (reference sequence). The CDR3 region has the DNA TGTGCCAGCAGTTCTTGGGAGGACCGCTCCTACAATGAGCAGTTCTTC. Amino acid sequence: CASSSWEDRSYNEQFF.

This clone appeared many times. CDR3 DNA: TGTGCCAGCAGTGAGGGACTAGCGGGAGATACGCAGTATTTT. Translation gives CASSEGLAGDTQYF. This chain joins TRBV6-4 and TRBJ2-3, with TRBD2 identical over 12 bases. Germline V CDR1 and CDR2: MRHNA, SNTAGT. CDR3 length: 14 amino acids. V was pared by 3 bases and J by 5 bases, with 0 bases of the junction left unmatched.

This chain links TRBV28 with TRBJ2-6; D is undetermined. The germline CDR1 and CDR2 sequences are MDHEN and SYDVKM. The V end lost 3 bases, the J end lost 0 bases, and 3 bases lay between the germline ends. The CDR3 loop spans 14 amino acids. CDR3: CASSFLSGANVLTF. The DNA of the CDR3 is TGTGCCAGCAGTTTCCTCTCTGGGGCCAACGTCCTGACTTTC.

The chain combines TRBV18 with TRBJ2-3; 7 bases are a match to TRBD1. In germline, CDR1 is KGHSH, CDR2 LQKENI. V was pared by 2 bases and J by 8 bases, with 7 bases of the junction left unmatched. There are 14 residues in the CDR3. The CDR3 reads CASSPGTEPGTQYF. CDR3 nucleotide sequence: TGTGCCAGCTCACCAGGGACAGAGCCCGGTACGCAGTATTTT.

The rearrangement links TRBV19 to TRBJ2-5, with D perhaps matching TRBD1 (5 bases). V was pared by 3 bases and J by 6 bases, with 14 bases between. Germline CDR1 and CDR2: LNHDA and SQIVND (reference sequence). There are 14 residues in the CDR3. The CDR3 region has the DNA TGTGCCAGTAGTATCCGTTCACAGGCGAAGACCCAGTACTTC. This gives the protein CASSIRSQAKTQYF.

In regard to this clone: The sample has other DNA sequences that encode this CDR3 too. The CDR3 nucleotides are TGTGCCAGCAGTTTATTTTCAAGGGGGGAGACCCAGTACTTC. This translates into CASSLFSRGETQYF. The rearrangement joins TRBV28 to TRBJ2-5, with D tentatively TRBD1 (6 bases). V shed 1 base and J shed 5 bases, with 11 bases lying between them. CDR3 size: 14 residues. The V gene's germline CDR1 is MDHEN and CDR2 SYDVKM.

About this clone itself: The identical CDR3 is also encoded by other nucleotide sequences in the sample. The V call is TRBV6-5, the J call TRBJ1-1; 7 bases line up with TRBD1. CDR3 length: 13 residues. CDR1 is MNHEY and CDR2 is SVGAGI in the germline V gene. V shed 2 bases and J 4 bases; nucleotides not matched to a gene: 1. The CDR3 loop reads CASSYGTVTEAFF. CDR3 DNA: TGTGCCAGCAGTTACGGGACAGTCACTGAAGCTTTCTTT.

This clone turned up a few times. The chain recombines TRBV19 with TRBJ1-2; D call uncertain. The V gene lost 0 bases and the J gene lost 8 bases, with 4 bases spanning the gap. The CDR3 has 11 residues. Germline CDR1 and CDR2: LNHDA and SQIVND (reference sequence). CDR3 sequence (DNA): TGTGCCAGTAGTATAGACAGGGGCTACACCTTC. Residues: CASSIDRGYTF.

This rearrangement joins TRBV3-1 (or the pseudogene TRBV3-2) to TRBJ1-2; TRBD1 is a possible D gene (6 bases). Trimming left V 3 bases short and J 8 bases short, with 19 bases between. Germline V gives CDR1 LGHDT, CDR2 YNNKEL (reference sequence). This CDR3 contains 15 residues. The chain's CDR3 is CASSQPPGGAVGYTF. The CDR3 coding sequence is TGTGCCAGCAGCCAGCCCCCCGGGGGGGCGGTAGGCTACACCTTC.

The chain has TRBV19 and TRBJ2-3; TRBD2 agrees at 8 bases. This CDR3 comprises 16 residues. CDR1 and CDR2 from the germline V gene are LNHDA and SQIVND (reference sequence). The J segment lost 0 bases and the V segment lost 2 bases, leaving 4 bases of the junction unmatched. DNA of the CDR3: TGTGCCAGTAGTATAAGGCCTAGCGGGAGCACAGATACGCAGTATTTT. Encoded protein: CASSIRPSGSTDTQYF. Supplemented by reference TRBV19 and TRBJ2-3, the full variable domain reads DGGITQSPKYLFRKEGQNVTLSCEQNLNHDAMYWYRQDPGQGLRLIYYSQIVNDFQKGDIAEGYSVSREKKESFPLTVTSAQKNPTAFYLCASSIRPSGSTDTQYFGPGTRLTVL.

This chain uses TRBV6-5 with TRBJ1-2, with 8 positions matching TRBD1. The CDR3 is 15 residues long. V shed 0 bases, J shed 5 bases, and the junction held 5 bases outside the gene matches. In germline, CDR1 is MNHEY, CDR2 SVGAGI. The CDR3 loop reads CASSYSSQGAYGYTF. CDR3 DNA sequence: TGTGCCAGCAGTTACTCGAGTCAGGGGGCATATGGCTACACCTTC.

This clone appeared a few times. The genes are TRBV11-2 and TRBJ1-2, with D maybe TRBD1 (6 bases). The V gene lost 0 bases and the J gene lost 1 base, with 9 bases spanning the gap. Germline lookup yields CDR1 SGHAT and CDR2 FQNNGV. This CDR3 is 15 amino acids long. The CDR3: CASSLDRQDNYGYTF. DNA of the CDR3: TGTGCCAGCAGCTTAGATCGACAGGATAACTATGGCTACACCTTC.

The count of this clone is one. The chain employs TRBV2 and TRBJ1-4; tentative D call: TRBD1 (5 bases). The CDR3 is 13 amino acids. Trimming pared 5 bases from V and 5 bases from J, leaving 9 bases between. In germline, CDR1 is SNHLY, CDR2 FYNNEI. Here the CDR3 reads CASSPDRNEKLFF. CDR3 DNA: TGTGCCAGCAGTCCAGACAGAAATGAAAAACTGTTTTTT.

V usage is TRBV27 and J usage is TRBJ2-1; 8 bases are shared with TRBD2. The CDR3 contains 15 residues. CDR1 MNHEY and CDR2 SMNVEV come from the germline V gene (reference sequence). V was pared by 5 bases and J by 3 bases, with 6 bases of the junction left unmatched. The CDR3 loop reads CASSQSGGYYNEQFF. The DNA for the CDR3 is TGTGCCAGCAGTCAAAGCGGGGGCTACTACAATGAGCAGTTCTTC.

This clone was observed a single time. This chain links TRBV5-1 with TRBJ1-4; 7 bases agree with TRBD1. The germline CDR1 and CDR2 sequences are SGHRS and YFSETQ. After removal of 1 base from V and 6 bases from J, the junction contained 0 bases not matched to a gene. CDR3 length equals 13 residues. In DNA form, the CDR3 reads TGCGCCAGCAGCTTGACAGGGGATGAAAAACTGTTTTTT. It codes for CASSLTGDEKLFF.

The genes are TRBV5-4 and TRBJ2-7, with a weak D call TRBD2 (6 bases). This CDR3 comprises 18 residues. In germline, CDR1 is SGHNT, CDR2 YYREEE (reference sequence). V lost 1 base and J 2 bases, leaving 22 bases between the germline ends. The DNA of the CDR3 is TGTGCCAGCAGCTTGTCGCCTTTGTCGGGAGTAGGGACCTACGAGCAGTACTTC. Translation: CASSLSPLSGVGTYEQYF. The full variable domain, rest sourced from reference TRBV5-4 and TRBJ2-7, is ETGVTQSPTHLIKTRGQQVTLRCSSQSGHNTVSWYQQALGQGPQFIFQYYREEENGRGNFPPRFSGLQFPNYSSELNVNALELDDSALYLCASSLSPLSGVGTYEQYFGPGTRLTVT.

This chain links TRBV28 with TRBJ1-5, with no clear D. CDR1 and CDR2 from the germline V gene are MDHEN and SYDVKM. With 6 bases removed from V and 4 bases from J, the gap between germline ends came to 13 bases. CDR3 length: 14 amino acids. The CDR3 nucleotides are TGTGCCAGCAGGGGAGACATCACAAATCAGCCCCAGCATTTT. It encodes CASRGDITNQPQHF.

This chain uses TRBV28 with TRBJ1-1, with D uncertain. With 2 bases removed from V and 10 bases from J, the gap between germline ends came to 26 bases. CDR3 length: 17 residues. Germline CDR1 reads MDHEN; CDR2 reads SYDVKM. The CDR3 DNA is TGTGCCAGCAGTTTAGTAAATTTACGACCTCCGAGGCGAGGAGCTTTCTTT. Protein product: CASSLVNLRPPRRGAFF.

The chain combines TRBV10-1 with TRBJ1-5; possibly TRBD1 for D (6 bases). CDR3 length: 15 residues. The V and J ends lost 8 bases and 0 bases respectively, with 14 bases between them. CDR1 is WNHNN and CDR2 is SYGVQD in the germline V gene (reference sequence). CDR3 residues: CASAGGQFSNQPQHF. CDR3 nucleotide sequence: TGCGCCAGCGCGGGCGGACAGTTTAGCAATCAGCCCCAGCATTTT.